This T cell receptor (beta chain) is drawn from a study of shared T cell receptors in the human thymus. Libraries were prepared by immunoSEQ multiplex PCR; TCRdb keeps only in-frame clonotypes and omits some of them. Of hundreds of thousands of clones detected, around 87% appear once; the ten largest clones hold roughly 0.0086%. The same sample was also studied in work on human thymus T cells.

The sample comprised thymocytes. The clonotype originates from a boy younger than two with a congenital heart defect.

The CDR3 region is CASSEPREVPRYEQYF. The CDR3 DNA sequence: TGTGCCAGCAGTGAACCTCGGGAGGTCCCCCGCTACGAGCAGTACTTC. The chain joins TRBV25-1 to TRBJ2-7; 7 bases are a match to TRBD2. The CDR3 is 16 residues long. Unmatched junction bases numbered 10, after V lost 2 bases and J lost 3 bases. Germline CDR1 and CDR2: MGHDK and SYGVNS.